The rows below give T cell receptor beta chains drawn from one sample of a study of OX40 agonist ivuxolimab in advanced cancers. Assay: immunoSEQ multiplex PCR; the TCRdb copy retains only in-frame clones and omits some. This table holds approximately 90,000 clones, about 88% found once. The material sequenced was CD4+ or CD8+ T cells sorted from blood, taken in a trial of the OX40 agonist ivuxolimab. Receptors were obtained from an adult with an advanced solid tumor such as melanoma, head and neck, liver or kidney cancer. Each CDR3 is given with its conserved first and last residue.

TRBV7-9 15 CASSLRPQNHYEQYF
TRBV4-2 18 CASSQERIQGSRNTEAFF
TRBV14 16 CASSQARGSANYGYTF
TRBV5-1 15 CASSLGGGYITEAFF
TRBV29-1 13 CSVLGTSTDTQYF
TRBV2 14 CASSVGSGQETQYF
TRBV20-1 11 CSAKASYEQYF
TRBV5-6 13 CASSLPGTGELFF
TRBV30 12 CAWSVVGGQQYF
TRBV23-1 16 CASNRPRAGRGYGYTF
TRBV30 12 CAWMVSSGTQYF
TRBV2 14 CASSEALLGETQYF
TRBV30 13 CAWSQGGAGELFF
TRBV11-1 16 CASSLAPGGARDTQYF
TRBV29-1 13 CSVDGDRGHEQYF
TRBV6-6 15 CASRPDRGLYYEQYF
TRBV27 18 CASSPRGTRESGANVLTF
TRBV5-8 11 CASSRTGELFF
TRBV5-1 13 CASSFGGNTEAFF
TRBV4-2 18 CASSQDGQAGAPNQPQHF
TRBV7-2 14 CASSPRTSEGKQFF
TRBV10-1 15 CASSLDREDNSPLHF
TRBV10-2 14 CASSEDRVNYGYTF
TRBV27 13 CASSFSYEGEAFF
TRBV11-2 17 CASRVLAGGWDTGELFF
TRBV6-5 11 CASSKLYKQYF
TRBV27 17 CASSFRVRQGDTDTQYF
TRBV29-1 11 CSVQYSYEQYF
TRBV4-3 15 CASSPRSSGNNEQFF
TRBV13 14 CASSSGTGNSPLHF
TRBV6-4 11 CASSDRYGYTF
TRBV27 15 CASSLFGRTQTGYTF
TRBV11-2 15 CASSLPNKYTGELFF
TRBV7-2 17 CASSLAPTGRGQETQYF
TRBV7-2 16 CASSIDRVSYNSPLHF
TRBV7-2 12 CASSFGTGELFF
TRBV28 14 CASSGERSDSPLHF
TRBV7-3 16 CASSLRRTTYNSPLHF
TRBV30 16 CAWRSSPGGTGNTIYF
TRBV5-5 17 CASSHGPGKGGGYGYTF
TRBV19 15 CASSITRPPSRELFF
TRBV4-1 15 CASSQDEGTGYGYTF
TRBV5-1 14 CASSLTAPTYEQYF
TRBV30 13 CACIRDSSYEQYF
TRBV7-9 12 CASSLTSGTQYF
TRBV29-1 13 CSVGGGDPYGYTF
TRBV5-5 17 CASSEGQGLWGNQPQHF
TRBV2 14 CASLLRQVSYEQYF